This T cell receptor beta chain was identified during a study of response to subunit inactivated influenza vaccine (dated by TCRdb to 2016 to 2019). For the wider study: Deep quantitative profiling of the T cell receptor repertoire was used in the study to follow responses to a trivalent subunit inactivated influenza vaccine.

The CDR3 runs 15 amino acids, cysteine and phenylalanine included. The read is trimmed to its CDR3 DNA, 45 bases read in frame from base 1. Looking up the germline V gene yields CDR1 SGHTA and CDR2 FQGTGA. The V and J ends are trimmed by 2 bases and 1 base, leaving 10 bases between them. The library was built by means of RT-PCR. Sequencing instrument: Illumina HiSeq 2500. TCRdb's own reprocessing of the public reads used fastp at Q25 and MiXCR and kept productive beta chains. Rows are combined by CDR3 protein, so each entry shows the most common genes and DNA. This sample lists approximately 500,000 distinct CDR3 sequences; around 13% were detected once. Of the sample, over 8.5% is held by the ten largest clones. This clonotype was seen more than once but under ten times. Which antigen it targets is not known. It has no much larger one-base neighbor in the sample; base qualities were not kept. Study-level results and caveats: The authors proposed that each seasonal influenza vaccination may bring in only a limited number of new T cells.

Here the sequenced sample was PBMCs from blood, taken less than 13 days after vaccination. This receptor was obtained from a man in his fifties who received an inactivated influenza vaccine. Donor details come from another sample of the same person, matched by shared clones. Recombination linked TRBV7-3 to TRBJ2-3; tentative D gene TRBD2, with 6 bases matching. CDR3 reads: CASSLDSGRTDTQYF. The DNA sequence is TGTGCCAGCAGCTTAGACAGCGGGCGCACAGATACGCAGTATTTT.